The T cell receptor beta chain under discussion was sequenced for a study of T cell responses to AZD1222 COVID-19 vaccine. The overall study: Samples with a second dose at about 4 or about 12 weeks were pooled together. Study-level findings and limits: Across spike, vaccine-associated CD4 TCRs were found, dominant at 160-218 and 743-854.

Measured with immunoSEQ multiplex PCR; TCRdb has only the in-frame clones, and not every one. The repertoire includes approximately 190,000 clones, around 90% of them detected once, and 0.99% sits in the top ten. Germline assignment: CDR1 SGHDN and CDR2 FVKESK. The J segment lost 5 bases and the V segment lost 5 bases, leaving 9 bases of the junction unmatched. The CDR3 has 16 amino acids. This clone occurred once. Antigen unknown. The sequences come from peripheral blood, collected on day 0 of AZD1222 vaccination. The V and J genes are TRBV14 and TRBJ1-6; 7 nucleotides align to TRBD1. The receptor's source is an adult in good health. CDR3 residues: CASSSRQGGNNSPLHF. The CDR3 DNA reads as TGTGCCAGCAGCAGCCGACAGGGCGGAAATAATTCACCCCTCCACTTT.